This T cell receptor (beta chain) was profiled in a study of blood T cell repertoires in COVID-19. Germline V CDR1 and CDR2: GTSNPN, SVGIG (reference sequence). The J segment lost 6 bases and the V segment lost 2 bases, leaving 7 bases of the junction unmatched. The CDR3 covers 14 residues. Authors' methods: Reference gene primer amplification gave estimated nucleated cell counts. TCRdb's table, derived via immunoSEQ multiplex PCR, lists solely in-frame clones and lacks some. V, J and clone size were drawn from that table, and D and trimming were deduced from the DNA. The sample contains some 66,000 clones, 86% of which appear only once.

The sample consisted of peripheral blood. The chain recombines TRBV30 with TRBJ1-5, with 7 bases that match TRBD1. The source is a middle-aged man with active COVID-19. The CDR3: CAWSSQGGSQPQHF. The CDR3 DNA reads as TGTGCCTGGAGTTCCCAGGGGGGTAGTCAGCCCCAGCATTTT.